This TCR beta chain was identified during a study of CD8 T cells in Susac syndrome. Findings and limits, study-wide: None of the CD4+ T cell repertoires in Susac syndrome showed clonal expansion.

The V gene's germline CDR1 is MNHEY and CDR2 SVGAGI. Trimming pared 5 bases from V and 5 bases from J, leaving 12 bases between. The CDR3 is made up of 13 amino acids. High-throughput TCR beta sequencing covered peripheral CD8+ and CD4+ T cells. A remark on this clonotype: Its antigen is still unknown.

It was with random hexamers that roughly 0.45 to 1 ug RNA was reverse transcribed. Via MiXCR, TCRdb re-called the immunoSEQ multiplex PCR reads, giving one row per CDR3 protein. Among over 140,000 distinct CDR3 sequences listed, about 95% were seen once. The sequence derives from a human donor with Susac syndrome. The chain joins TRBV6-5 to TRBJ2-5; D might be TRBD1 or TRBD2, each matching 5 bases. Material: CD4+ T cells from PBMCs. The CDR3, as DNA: TGTGCCAGCAGTGCCTCAGGGACCGAGACCCAGTACTTC. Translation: CASSASGTETQYF.